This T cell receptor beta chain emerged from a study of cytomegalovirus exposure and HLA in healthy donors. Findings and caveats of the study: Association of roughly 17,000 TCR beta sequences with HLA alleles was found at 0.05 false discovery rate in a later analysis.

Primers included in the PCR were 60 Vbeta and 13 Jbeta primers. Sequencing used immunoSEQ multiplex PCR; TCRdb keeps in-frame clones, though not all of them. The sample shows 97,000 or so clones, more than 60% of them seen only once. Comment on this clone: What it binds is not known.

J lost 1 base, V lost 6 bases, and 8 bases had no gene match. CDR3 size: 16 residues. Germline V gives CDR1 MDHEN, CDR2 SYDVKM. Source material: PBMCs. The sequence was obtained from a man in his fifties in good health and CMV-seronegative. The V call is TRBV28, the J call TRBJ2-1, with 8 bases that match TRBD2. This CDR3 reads CASSTQREMSYNEQFF. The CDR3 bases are TGTGCCAGCAGCACCCAGCGGGAGATGTCCTACAATGAGCAGTTCTTC.